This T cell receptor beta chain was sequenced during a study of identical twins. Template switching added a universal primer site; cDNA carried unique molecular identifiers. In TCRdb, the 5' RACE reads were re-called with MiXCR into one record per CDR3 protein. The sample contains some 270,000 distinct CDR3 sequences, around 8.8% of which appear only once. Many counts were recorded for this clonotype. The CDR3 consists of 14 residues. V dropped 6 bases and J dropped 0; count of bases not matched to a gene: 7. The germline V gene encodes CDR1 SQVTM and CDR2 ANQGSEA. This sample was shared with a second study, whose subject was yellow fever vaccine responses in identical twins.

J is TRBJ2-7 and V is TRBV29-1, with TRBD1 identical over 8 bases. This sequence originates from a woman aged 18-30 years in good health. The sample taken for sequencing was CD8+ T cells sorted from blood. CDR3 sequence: CSVAGTGDSYEQYF. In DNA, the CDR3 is TGCAGCGTGGCGGGGACAGGTGACTCCTACGAGCAGTACTTC.